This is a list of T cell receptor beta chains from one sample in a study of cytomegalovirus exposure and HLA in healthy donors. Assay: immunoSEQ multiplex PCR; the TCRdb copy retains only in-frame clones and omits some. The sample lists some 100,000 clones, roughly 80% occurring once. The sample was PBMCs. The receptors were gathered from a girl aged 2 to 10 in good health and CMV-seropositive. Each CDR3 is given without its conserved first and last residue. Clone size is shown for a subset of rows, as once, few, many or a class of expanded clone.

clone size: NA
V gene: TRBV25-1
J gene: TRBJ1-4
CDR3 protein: ASSGSANEKLF

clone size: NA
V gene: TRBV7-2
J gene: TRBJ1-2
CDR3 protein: ASSTRSASYGYT

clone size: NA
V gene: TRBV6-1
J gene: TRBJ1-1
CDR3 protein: ASRKWGGNTEAF

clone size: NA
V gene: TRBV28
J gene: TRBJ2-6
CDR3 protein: ASRSDIELISGANVLT

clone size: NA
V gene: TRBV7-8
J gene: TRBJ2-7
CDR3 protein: ASSRSEGVPYEQY

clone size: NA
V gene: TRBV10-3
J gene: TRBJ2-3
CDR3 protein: AISELQRELTDTQY

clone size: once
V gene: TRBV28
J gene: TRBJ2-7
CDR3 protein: ASSFPRDRSYEQY

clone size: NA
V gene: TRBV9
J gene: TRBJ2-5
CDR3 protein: ASSVSTQETQY

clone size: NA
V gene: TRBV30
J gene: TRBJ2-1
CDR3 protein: AWGVAEQF

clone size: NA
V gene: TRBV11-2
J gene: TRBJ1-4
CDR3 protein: ASSLAGGEGEKLF

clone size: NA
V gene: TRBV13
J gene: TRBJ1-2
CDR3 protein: ASSSERGQPPFYGYT

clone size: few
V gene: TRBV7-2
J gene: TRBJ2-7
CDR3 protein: ASSSIDRLYEQY

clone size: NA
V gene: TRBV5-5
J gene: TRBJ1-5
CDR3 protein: ASSSRQGQSNQPQH

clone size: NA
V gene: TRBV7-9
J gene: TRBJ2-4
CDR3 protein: ASSFFSMGQGKNIQY

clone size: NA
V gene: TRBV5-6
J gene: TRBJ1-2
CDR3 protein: ASSLSSGVGYT

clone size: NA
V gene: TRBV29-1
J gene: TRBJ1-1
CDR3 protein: SPRGVGRQSEAF

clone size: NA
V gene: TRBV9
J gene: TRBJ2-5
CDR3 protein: ASSVGTAQETQY

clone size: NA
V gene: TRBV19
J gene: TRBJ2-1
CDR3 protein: ASRSPGGVTSYNEQF

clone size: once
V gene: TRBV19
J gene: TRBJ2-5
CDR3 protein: ASSMGGGEETQY

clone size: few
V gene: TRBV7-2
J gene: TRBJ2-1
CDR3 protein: ASSLLLAYNEQF

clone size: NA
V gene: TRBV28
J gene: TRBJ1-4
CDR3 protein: ASSFPRDSGEKLF

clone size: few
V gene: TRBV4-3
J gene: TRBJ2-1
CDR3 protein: ASSHVGQGYNEQF

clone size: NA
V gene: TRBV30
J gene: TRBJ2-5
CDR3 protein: AWRGTSGGSRKQETQY

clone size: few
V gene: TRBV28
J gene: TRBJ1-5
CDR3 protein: ASSLEGQGGQPQH

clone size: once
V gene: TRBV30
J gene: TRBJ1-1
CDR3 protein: AGASTGPVSEAF

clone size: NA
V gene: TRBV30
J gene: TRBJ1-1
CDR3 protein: AWTFGPGSTEAF

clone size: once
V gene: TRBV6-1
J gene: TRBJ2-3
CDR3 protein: ASRGDRRTDTQY

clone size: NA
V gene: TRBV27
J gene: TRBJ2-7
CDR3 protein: ASSLKSPSGVSYEQY

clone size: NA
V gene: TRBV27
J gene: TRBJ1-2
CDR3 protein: ASSRRGTGGNYGYT

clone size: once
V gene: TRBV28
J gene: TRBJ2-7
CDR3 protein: ASLREGDSYEQY

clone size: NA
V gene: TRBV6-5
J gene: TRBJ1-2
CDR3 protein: ASRTVHYGYT

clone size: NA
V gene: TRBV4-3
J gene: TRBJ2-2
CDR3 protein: ASSQRVVPTGELF

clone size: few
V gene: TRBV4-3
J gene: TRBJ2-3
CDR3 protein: ASSQDLVQGTMGLDTQY

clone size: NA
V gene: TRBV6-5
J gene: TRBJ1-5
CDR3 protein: ASSYNRGANQPQH

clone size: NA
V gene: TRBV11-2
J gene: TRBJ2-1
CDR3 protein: ASSLGTGYNEQF

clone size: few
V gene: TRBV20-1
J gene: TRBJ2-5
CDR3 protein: SAPSRETQY

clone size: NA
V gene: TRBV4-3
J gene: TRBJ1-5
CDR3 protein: ASSQELRVDQPQH

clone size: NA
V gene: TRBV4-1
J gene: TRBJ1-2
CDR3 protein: ASSPDRAPDGYT

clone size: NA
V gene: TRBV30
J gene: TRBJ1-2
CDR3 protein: AWSAGQGNSYGYT

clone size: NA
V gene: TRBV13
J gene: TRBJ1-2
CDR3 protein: ASSFGDGYT

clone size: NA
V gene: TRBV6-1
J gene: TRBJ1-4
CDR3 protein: ASTPGGTDEKLF

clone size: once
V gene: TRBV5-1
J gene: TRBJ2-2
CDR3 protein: ASSLGGTGTGELF

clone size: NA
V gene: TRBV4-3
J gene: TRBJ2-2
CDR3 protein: ASSQEAGDPGRAGELF

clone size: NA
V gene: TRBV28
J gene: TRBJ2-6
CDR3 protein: ASSRQIGGWGANVLT

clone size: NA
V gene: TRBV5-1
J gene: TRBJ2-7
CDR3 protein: ASSLSNSGSLYEQY

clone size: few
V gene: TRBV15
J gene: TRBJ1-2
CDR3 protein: ATSRGGQYLIGHYGYT

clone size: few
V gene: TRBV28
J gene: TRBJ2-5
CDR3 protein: ATGAGTAYQETQY

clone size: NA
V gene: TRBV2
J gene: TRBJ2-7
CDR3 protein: ASSGGTVYEQY

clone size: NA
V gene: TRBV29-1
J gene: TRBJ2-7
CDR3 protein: SVDGQGDEQY

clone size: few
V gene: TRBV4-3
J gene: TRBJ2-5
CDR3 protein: ASSQAVGTGGETQY

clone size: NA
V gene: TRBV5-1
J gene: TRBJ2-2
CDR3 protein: ASSLGPSGRADTGELF

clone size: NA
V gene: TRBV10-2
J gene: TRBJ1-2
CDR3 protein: ASSESSGGSYGYT

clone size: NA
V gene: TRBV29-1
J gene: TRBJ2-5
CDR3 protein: SVGSRLAGTETQY

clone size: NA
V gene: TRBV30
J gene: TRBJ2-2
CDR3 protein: AWSWGPGELF

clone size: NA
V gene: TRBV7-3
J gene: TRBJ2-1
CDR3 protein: ASSAGFQGQF

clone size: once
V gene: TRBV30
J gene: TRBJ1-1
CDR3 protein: AWSPGNTEAF

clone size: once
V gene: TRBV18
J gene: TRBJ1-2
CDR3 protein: ASSPPGQMGQNGYT